This T cell receptor beta chain was sequenced in a study of blood T cell repertoires in COVID-19. Germline V gene sequence: CDR1 SGHDT, CDR2 YYEEEE. The CDR3 covers 14 residues. V lost 0 bases and J 7 bases, leaving 8 bases between the germline ends. The table came from immunoSEQ multiplex PCR; TCRdb's copy has only in-frame clones and leaves some out. The sample lists about 140,000 clones, 70% to 90% occurring once. The origin of this receptor is a human donor with acute or convalescent COVID-19. The donor label of this sample is uncertain. Material: peripheral blood. This sequence joins TRBV5-6 and TRBJ1-6; D is unclear. The CDR3 here is CASSLVAANSPLHF. For the CDR3, the DNA is TGTGCCAGCAGCTTGGTGGCAGCGAATTCACCCCTCCACTTT. The whole variable domain, filled in from reference TRBV5-6 and TRBJ1-6, reads DAGVTQSPTHLIKTRGQQVTLRCSPKSGHDTVSWYQQALGQGPQFIFQYYEEEERQRGNFPDRFSGHQFPNYSSELNVNALLLGDSALYLCASSLVAANSPLHFGNGTRLTVT.